Detailed here is one T cell receptor (beta chain). Its cognate antigen is unknown. Profiled with immunoSEQ multiplex PCR; TCRdb holds only in-frame clones, not every one. The sample yields about 81,000 clones, more than 75% seen once. This sample was taken from a study of OX40 agonist ivuxolimab in advanced cancers. In the study overall: Approximately 40% of patients had received prior checkpoint inhibitor therapy. Partial responses were achieved by three patients, one with hepatocellular carcinoma and two with cutaneous melanoma. Broader study findings: At 0.1 to 3.0 mg/kg and by week 6, CD4+ and CD8+ T cells in the blood had expanded clonally.

The CDR3 totals 16 residues. Germline CDR1 and CDR2: LNHDA and SQIVND (reference sequence). Trimming removed 2 bases from V and 4 bases from J; junction bases left unmatched: 7. The receptor's source is an adult with an advanced solid tumor such as melanoma, head and neck, liver or kidney cancer. The sequencing here drew on CD4+ or CD8+ T cells sorted from blood, taken in a trial of the OX40 agonist ivuxolimab. The chain joins TRBV19 to TRBJ2-3; 9 bases map to TRBD2. The chain's CDR3 is CASSISHAGGADTQYF. The CDR3 bases are TGTGCCAGTAGTATATCCCACGCGGGGGGGGCAGATACGCAGTATTTT.